This T cell receptor (beta chain) was sequenced during a study of blood T cell repertoires in COVID-19. About the research overall: The United States, Italy and Spain supplied acute and convalescent COVID-19 samples. T cells, B-cell-depleted T cells, or PBMCs provided the cDNA or gDNA that served as material.

From germline, CDR1 is SGHRS and CDR2 YFSETQ. The junction had 8 bases not matched to a gene; V was cut back by 7 bases and J by 4 bases. The CDR3 contains 15 residues. In the original analysis: Amplification from reference gene primers served as the basis for estimated nucleated cell counts. Clones were read by immunoSEQ multiplex PCR, and TCRdb kept only the in-frame ones, dropping some. That table supplies the V and J calls and clone size; D and trimming were determined from the DNA. There are some 120,000 clones in the sample; roughly 79% occur only once, and less than 14% lies in the top ten. The chain combines TRBV5-1 with TRBJ1-3; TRBD1 aligns across 10 bases. Sample: peripheral blood. The TCR originated in a human donor in a cohort sampled during active COVID-19. The CDR3 loop reads CASRTTGGEGNTIYF. CDR3 nucleotides: TGCGCCAGCCGAACGACAGGGGGCGAGGGAAACACCATATATTTT.